One and the same sample provided the 22 T cell receptor beta chains below, sequenced in a study of CXCR3-negative and CXCR3-positive naive CD8 T cells. It was by 5' RACE with UMI labels that the TRB cDNA libraries were prepared. Using the 5' RACE reads, TCRdb records one entry per CDR3 protein without DNA. This table holds over 100,000 distinct CDR3 sequences. The material sequenced was naive CXCR3- CD8+ T cells from blood. As for subset: CD45RO-CCR7+CD27+CD95- naive CD8+ T cells lacking CXCR3 (TNR3-). The receptors shown here come from a human donor in good health. Some clones in this sample may be carry-over from other donors' samples.

This chain connects TRBV28 to TRBJ2-1. Germline V CDR1 and CDR2: MDHEN, SYDVKM. This CDR3 contains 14 residues. The CDR3 protein is CASSSRLLWNEQFF.

The chain is built from TRBV11-2 and TRBJ2-1; no DNA is available, so the TRBD2 call from TCRdb remains unchecked. Germline-derived CDR1 and CDR2 are SGHAT and FQNNGV. The CDR3 totals 15 residues. The CDR3 reads CASSHLAWGPNEQFF.

The rearrangement joins TRBV28 to TRBJ2-1. This CDR3 spans 13 amino acids. The germline CDR1 and CDR2 sequences are MDHEN and SYDVKM. The CDR3: CASSLLFDNEQFF. The full variable domain, completed using reference TRBV28 and TRBJ2-1, is DVKVTQSSRYLVKRTGEKVFLECVQDMDHENMFWYRQDPGLGLRLIYFSYDVKMKEKGDIPEGYSVSREKKERFSLILESASTNQTSMYLCASSLLFDNEQFFGPGTRLTVL.

The chain couples TRBV29-1 to TRBJ1-2; the TCRdb D gene call, TRBD1, has no DNA to confirm it. There are 13 residues in the CDR3. CDR1 and CDR2 (germline): SQVTM, ANQGSEA. CDR3: CSVRDQGGSGYTF.

This chain's CDR3 is CASSPRTSGLNEQFF. This sequence joins TRBV9 and TRBJ2-1; the D call of TRBD2 rests on TCRdb alone, since no DNA is present to check it. The CDR3 is made up of 15 amino acids. The germline gives CDR1 SGDLS, CDR2 YYNGEE.

This CDR3 reads CASSFLGQGAPSEQFF. This rearrangement joins TRBV7-3 to TRBJ2-1; TCRdb names TRBD1, which stays unverified in the absence of DNA. Looked up from germline, CDR1 is SGHTA and CDR2 is FQGTGA. The CDR3 consists of 16 residues.

The V and J genes are TRBV5-1 and TRBJ1-1. Germline CDR1 is SGHRS and CDR2 is YFSETQ. The CDR3 has 14 amino acids. This chain's CDR3 is CASSVLGSNDEAFF.

The chain is built from TRBV28 and TRBJ1-5; the D call from TCRdb, TRBD1, cannot be confirmed without DNA. The CDR3 contains 13 residues. The germline CDR1 and CDR2 sequences are MDHEN and SYDVKM. CDR3 sequence reads: CASSSGEGQPQHF.

V usage is TRBV4-1 and J usage is TRBJ1-1; TCRdb calls TRBD1, which cannot be checked without DNA. The germline V gene has CDR1 MGHRA and CDR2 YSYEKL. The length of the CDR3 is 13 residues. CDR3 protein: CASSPWGGTEAFF.

The chain employs TRBV27 and TRBJ2-7; TCRdb's D call, TRBD1, is unchecked because there is no DNA. There are 13 residues in the CDR3. Germline CDR1 and CDR2: MNHEY and SMNVEV (reference sequence). The CDR3 reads CASSLGQFYEQYF.

V gene TRBV5-1 combines with J gene TRBJ1-1; TCRdb names TRBD1, which stays unverified in the absence of DNA. CDR3 length: 15 residues. Per the germline V gene, CDR1 is SGHRS and CDR2 is YFSETQ. This CDR3 reads CASRFGAGLFAEAFF.

J is TRBJ2-3 and V is TRBV12-3 or TRBV12-4; TCRdb names TRBD2, which stays unverified in the absence of DNA. The CDR3 runs 18 residues. The CDR3: CASSGPAGLAGSTDTQYF.

V gene TRBV7-9 combines with J gene TRBJ2-1; TCRdb's D call of TRBD1 is untestable without DNA. Germline V lookup: CDR1 SEHNR, CDR2 FQNEAQ (reference sequence). There are 17 residues in the CDR3. The CDR3 sequence: CASSSPPGRDPYNEQFF.

CDR3 sequence reads: CASSLGHATEAFF. V usage is TRBV7-9 and J usage is TRBJ1-1. The V gene's germline CDR1 is SEHNR and CDR2 FQNEAQ (reference sequence). CDR3 size: 13 residues. The full variable domain, completed using reference TRBV7-9 and TRBJ1-1, is DTGVSQNPRHKITKRGQNVTFRCDPISEHNRLYWYRQTLGQGPEFLTYFQNEAQLEKSRLLSDRFSAERPKGSFSTLEIQRTEQGDSAMYLCASSLGHATEAFFGQGTRLTVV.

The chain is built from TRBV4-1 and TRBJ2-5; TCRdb returns TRBD2, unconfirmable since there is no DNA. The CDR3 totals 17 residues. Germline values: CDR1 MGHRA, CDR2 YSYEKL. CDR3 sequence reads: CASSPYSGTSGQETQYF.

The CDR3 sequence is CASSPGAISGYEQYF. This chain joins TRBV4-1 and TRBJ2-7; no DNA is available, so the TRBD1 call from TCRdb remains unchecked. Looked up from germline, CDR1 is MGHRA and CDR2 is YSYEKL. This CDR3 contains 15 residues.

This rearrangement joins TRBV28 to TRBJ2-7; TCRdb lists TRBD2, though no DNA is available to test this call. The CDR3 extends over 13 amino acids. Germline loops: CDR1 MDHEN, CDR2 SYDVKM. This chain's CDR3 is CASSFSGAYEQYF.

The rearrangement links TRBV4-3 to TRBJ2-1; TCRdb gives TRBD1 as the D gene, but with no DNA this cannot be confirmed. Looked up from germline, CDR1 is LGHNA and CDR2 is YSLEER. CDR3 size: 18 residues. CDR3 sequence: CASSPQWGTGGVYNEQFF.

The rearrangement links TRBV28 to TRBJ2-7; without DNA, the TCRdb call of TRBD2 cannot be checked. Per the germline V gene, CDR1 is MDHEN and CDR2 is SYDVKM. CDR3 length equals 18 residues. The CDR3 is CASSLPYGLARDPYEQYF.

The chain carries TRBV29-1 and TRBJ1-2; TCRdb picks TRBD1, but there is no DNA to check that call. The CDR3 extends over 13 amino acids. Germline CDR1 SQVTM, CDR2 ANQGSEA. The CDR3 is CSVEGQAIYGYTF.

The J gene is TRBJ2-5, the V gene TRBV18. The CDR3 totals 14 residues. Germline CDR1 and CDR2: KGHSH and LQKENI. CDR3 loop: CASSPPDSPKTQYF.

The chain links TRBV4-1 to TRBJ2-7; TCRdb's D call, TRBD1, is unchecked because there is no DNA. Germline CDR1 is MGHRA and CDR2 is YSYEKL. The CDR3 consists of 15 residues. The CDR3 sequence is CASSLTGDNSYEQYF.